This TCR beta chain came from a study of T cells in localized non-small cell lung cancer. General study results and limits: Turning up in adjacent lung were a median roughly 59 of the top 100 tumor clones. Uninvolved adjacent lung had the highest recorded T cell clonality, with tumor below it.

Measured with immunoSEQ multiplex PCR; TCRdb has only the in-frame clones, and not every one. The table includes 32,000 or so clones, almost 90% detected once. To note about this clone: Its cognate antigen is unknown.

There are 13 residues in the CDR3. CDR1 is WNHNN, CDR2 SYGVQD, per germline (reference sequence). With V trimmed by 6 bases and J by 8 bases, 8 bases remained unmatched. This specimen consisted of peripheral blood, obtained before any cancer treatment. The sequence was obtained from a man between 40 and 70 years old with stage I lung adenocarcinoma. V and J are TRBV10-1 and TRBJ1-1; 8 bases align to TRBD1. The CDR3 loop reads CASSGQGRQEAFF. CDR3 sequence (DNA): TGCGCCAGCAGCGGACAGGGCCGACAAGAAGCTTTCTTT.